A single TCR beta chain is shown here with its context. The antigen remains unidentified. The sample belongs to a study of radiotherapy plus CTLA-4 blockade in lung cancer. Study at large: Objective responses occurred in 18% of patients; about 34% had disease control. Study-level results: According to reports, early shifts in blood T cell clones, alongside interferon-beta, forecast response most accurately. TCR clones of tumor origin grew in blood after radiotherapy plus ipilimumab.

The CDR3 runs to 15 residues. From germline, CDR1 is LNHNV and CDR2 YYDKDF (reference sequence). V lost 3 bases to trimming and J lost 5 bases, with 14 bases between them. Chemo-refractory metastatic non-small-cell lung cancer patients received focal radiation with ipilimumab CTLA-4 blockade. Measured with immunoSEQ multiplex PCR; TCRdb has only the in-frame clones, and not every one. The sample carries more than 80,000 clones, about 83% recorded once. This rearrangement joins TRBV15 to TRBJ1-5; D gene ambiguous. The sample consisted of peripheral blood, taken from a patient treated with radiotherapy plus ipilimumab. The sequence derives from a human donor with non-small cell lung cancer that progressed on radiotherapy plus ipilimumab. Some clones in this sample may be carry-over from other donors' samples. CDR3 nucleotide sequence: TGTGCCACCAGCAGCCTAATTGAAAGGGATCAGCCCCAGCATTTT. Translated, it gives CATSSLIERDQPQHF.